This section outlines one T cell receptor (beta chain) sequence together with its context. The antigen remains undetermined. This entry comes from a study of CD4 T cells in relation to SARS-CoV-2 and coronaviruses. Study as a whole: After 10 to 11 days of antigen culture, PBMC TCR beta CDR3s were sequenced.

Profiled with immunoSEQ multiplex PCR; TCRdb holds only in-frame clones, not every one. The profile shows 38,000 or so clones, under 85% of them singletons. The CDR3 has 14 amino acids. The specimen was memory CD4+ T cells from PBMCs, cultured in vitro. The chain is built from TRBV7-5 and TRBJ2-7; TRBD1, as called in the table, went unchecked against the DNA. TRBV7-5 corresponds to a pseudogene. This TCR derives from an adult with COVID-19. DNA for the CDR3: TGTGCCAGAAGACGAGGGACAGCTACCTACGAGCAGTACTTC. As protein: CARRRGTATYEQYF.